These 29 T cell receptor beta chains were sequenced from one sample in a study of blood T cell repertoires in COVID-19. Some clones are missing from TCRdb's copy, which holds only in-frame ones; the method was immunoSEQ multiplex PCR. The sample shows 360,000 or so clones, roughly 87% of them seen only once. Sequencing was performed on PBMCs or T cells enriched from blood (not recorded which). The receptors shown here come from a woman in her twenties or thirties who had recovered from COVID-19.

The V and J genes are TRBV7-3 and TRBJ1-1; the match to TRBD1 covers 10 bases. The J segment lost 4 bases and the V segment lost 3 bases, leaving 5 bases of the junction unmatched. The V gene's germline CDR1 is SGHTA and CDR2 FQGTGA. The CDR3 covers 15 residues. Here the CDR3 reads CASSLTGGLGTEAFF. The CDR3 coding sequence is TGTGCCAGCAGCTTGACAGGGGGCTTAGGCACTGAAGCTTTCTTT. Based on the CDR3 plus reference TRBV7-3 and TRBJ1-1, the full variable domain is GAGVSQTPSNKVTEKGKYVELRCDPISGHTALYWYRQSLGQGPEFLIYFQGTGAADDSGLPNDRFFAVRPEGSVSTLKIQRTERGDSAVYLCASSLTGGLGTEAFFGQGTRLTVV.

The chain carries TRBV18 and TRBJ1-1; D might be TRBD1 (6 bases). Germline-derived CDR1 and CDR2 are KGHSH and LQKENI. The CDR3 is 15 residues long. Deletions cut 0 bases from V and 5 bases from J, with 13 bases between. The CDR3 nucleotides are TGTGCCAGCTCACCACCTGAGGGGGGGAGAACTGAAGCTTTCTTT. Amino acid sequence: CASSPPEGGRTEAFF. The full variable domain, in which reference TRBV18 and TRBJ1-1 provide the parts outside the CDR3, is NAGVMQNPRHLVRRRGQEARLRCSPMKGHSHVYWYRQLPEEGLKFMVYLQKENIIDESGMPKERFSAEFPKEGPSILRIQQVVRGDSAAYFCASSPPEGGRTEAFFGQGTRLTVV.

The V and J genes are TRBV5-8 and TRBJ2-7, with 12 nucleotides matching TRBD2. Per the germline V gene, CDR1 is SGHTS and CDR2 is YDEGEE. Germline trimming cut 1 base from V and 2 bases from J; bases unmatched to any gene: 10. The CDR3 runs 18 residues. Here the CDR3 DNA reads TGTGCCAGCAGCTTGCTATCGGGACTAGCGGGTGCCCCCTACGAGCAGTACTTC. It is translated as CASSLLSGLAGAPYEQYF.

J is TRBJ2-7 and V is TRBV10-2, with 12 bases fitting TRBD2. CDR1 is WSHSY and CDR2 is SAAADI in the germline V gene. The ends lost 4 bases at V and 6 bases at J; junction bases unmatched: 13. This CDR3 region has 17 residues. The DNA for the CDR3 is TGCGCCAGCAGTGTTGCTAGCGGGGGGGCGGTAAGGGCCGAGCAGTACTTC. Its protein product is CASSVASGGAVRAEQYF.

The V call is TRBV5-1, the J call TRBJ1-2, with 9 bases fitting TRBD1. The V gene end was trimmed by 5 bases and the J gene end by 6 bases; junction bases not matched to a gene: 11. This CDR3 contains 15 residues. Germline CDR1 is SGHRS and CDR2 is YFSETQ. DNA for the CDR3: TGCGCCAGCAGAGAGGGACAGGGAGAATTCGATGGCTACACCTTC. Amino acids: CASREGQGEFDGYTF.

The genes are TRBV5-1 and TRBJ1-1; no firm D call. Trimming removed 0 bases from V and 0 bases from J, with 6 bases in between. Germline CDR1 is SGHRS and CDR2 is YFSETQ. CDR3 length: 14 residues. The CDR3 nucleotides read TGCGCCAGCAGCTTGGGGGCCATGAACACTGAAGCTTTCTTT. Its translation: CASSLGAMNTEAFF.

To note about this clone: This sample includes further DNA sequences coding for the same CDR3. The chain uses TRBV5-6 and TRBJ1-2; TRBD1 aligns across 7 bases. This CDR3 spans 13 amino acids. Germline CDR1 SGHDT, CDR2 YYEEEE. Trimming took 4 bases from V and 4 from J; bases not matched to a gene: 4. CDR3 nucleotide sequence: TGTGCCAGCAGCCCAGACAGGGCCTATGGCTACACCTTC. It is translated as CASSPDRAYGYTF.

The chain couples TRBV5-6 to TRBJ1-6; 7 positions agree with TRBD1. The CDR3 length is 14 residues. The V gene's germline CDR1 is SGHDT and CDR2 YYEEEE. The J segment lost 10 bases and the V segment lost 5 bases, leaving 9 bases of the junction unmatched. The CDR3: CASSMGQTQSPLHF. CDR3 in DNA: TGTGCCAGCAGTATGGGACAGACCCAATCACCCCTCCACTTT.

The chain joins TRBV13 to TRBJ2-1; D possibly corresponds to TRBD2 (5 bases). Trimming shortened V by 0 bases and J by 13 bases, and 10 bases separated the two germline ends. This CDR3 contains 12 residues. Germline CDR1 is PRHDT and CDR2 is FYEKMQ (reference sequence). The CDR3 DNA follows: TGTGCCAGCAGCTTAGGCCGGGCGGGCCAGTTCTTC. Translation gives CASSLGRAGQFF.

The chain carries TRBV27 and TRBJ1-5; 7 bases align to TRBD1. This CDR3 spans 14 amino acids. Germline trimming cut 4 bases from V and 7 bases from J; bases unmatched to any gene: 7. Germline loops: CDR1 MNHEY, CDR2 SMNVEV (reference sequence). The DNA of the CDR3 is TGTGCCAGCAGTTCAATAGACAGGGCCCAGCCCCAGCATTTT. It translates to CASSSIDRAQPQHF.

The genes are TRBV29-1 and TRBJ2-2; 7 bases fit TRBD1. The germline gives CDR1 SQVTM, CDR2 ANQGSEA. Trimming took 6 bases from V and 7 from J; bases not matched to a gene: 8. This CDR3 contains 13 residues. This CDR3 is CSVAKTGFGELFF. As DNA, the CDR3 is TGCAGCGTGGCAAAGACAGGGTTCGGGGAGCTGTTTTTT.

This clone was counted only a few times. The CDR3 loop reads CASSQASSFLAGDPSYNEQFF. As DNA, the CDR3 is TGTGCCAGCAGCCAAGCTTCTTCTTTTCTGGCGGGAGACCCCTCCTACAATGAGCAGTTCTTC. The chain uses TRBV3-1 (or the pseudogene TRBV3-2) and TRBJ2-1; 7 bases fit TRBD2. Trimming took 1 base from V and 0 from J; bases not matched to a gene: 18. The germline V gene encodes CDR1 LGHDT and CDR2 YNNKEL (reference sequence). The CDR3 consists of 21 residues.

The chain uses TRBV29-1 and TRBJ1-1, with a tentative D call TRBD1 (6 bases). The CDR3 consists of 13 residues. Trimming took 4 bases from V and 2 from J, leaving 11 bases between them. Germline lookup yields CDR1 SQVTM and CDR2 ANQGSEA. The CDR3 is CSVAGQLNTEAFF. The CDR3 region has the DNA TGCAGCGTTGCGGGACAACTTAACACTGAAGCTTTCTTT.

This chain uses TRBV19 with TRBJ1-5, with 8 bases aligning to TRBD1. Germline CDR1 and CDR2: LNHDA and SQIVND (reference sequence). This CDR3 region has 15 residues. V was clipped by 6 bases and J by 2 bases; unmatched bases: 6. The CDR3: CASRRPTGGNQPQHF. Here the CDR3 DNA reads TGTGCCAGTAGAAGACCGACAGGGGGCAATCAGCCCCAGCATTTT.

This clone has just a few counts. V and J are TRBV2 and TRBJ2-7; 8 positions match TRBD1. The CDR3 has 14 amino acids. Trimming cost V 7 bases and J 4 bases; bases outside gene matches: 9. Germline loops: CDR1 SNHLY, CDR2 FYNNEI. This CDR3 is CASTESRGQYEQYF. In nucleotides, the CDR3 is TGTGCCAGCACGGAGTCCAGGGGGCAGTACGAGCAGTACTTC. The variable domain in full, completed from reference TRBV2 and TRBJ2-7, reads EPEVTQTPSHQVTQMGQEVILRCVPISNHLYFYWYRQILGQKVEFLVSFYNNEISEKSEIFDDQFSVERPDGSNFTLKIRSTKLEDSAMYFCASTESRGQYEQYFGPGTRLTVT.

The CDR3 reads CASSPHYEQYF. CDR3 nucleotides: TGTGCCAGCAGTCCACACTACGAGCAGTACTTC. V and J are TRBV28 and TRBJ2-7; the D is unclear. The CDR3 runs to 11 residues. V lost 5 bases to trimming and J lost 3 bases, with 5 bases between them. CDR1 is MDHEN and CDR2 is SYDVKM in the germline V gene.

In this sample, this clone turned up a few times. The rearrangement uses TRBV19 and TRBJ1-1; D call uncertain. The germline CDR1 and CDR2 sequences are LNHDA and SQIVND (reference sequence). Trimming removed 4 bases from V and 3 bases from J, with 3 bases in between. This CDR3 has 11 residues. CDR3 amino acids: CASSTYTEAFF. The CDR3 DNA reads TGTGCCAGTAGTACTTACACTGAAGCTTTCTTT.

V usage is TRBV19 and J usage is TRBJ2-7; 7 nucleotides align to TRBD2. The CDR3 extends over 14 amino acids. V dropped 1 base and J dropped 0; count of bases not matched to a gene: 0. The germline V gene has CDR1 LNHDA and CDR2 SQIVND (reference sequence). Here the CDR3 DNA reads TGTGCCAGTAGTATAGCGGGAGGCTCCTACGAGCAGTACTTC. Protein sequence: CASSIAGGSYEQYF. Looking up the rest from reference TRBV19 and TRBJ2-7 gives the full variable domain: DGGITQSPKYLFRKEGQNVTLSCEQNLNHDAMYWYRQDPGQGLRLIYYSQIVNDFQKGDIAEGYSVSREKKESFPLTVTSAQKNPTAFYLCASSIAGGSYEQYFGPGTRLTVT.

The rearrangement uses TRBV7-6 and TRBJ2-3, with D perhaps matching TRBD2 (5 bases). In germline, CDR1 is SGHVS, CDR2 FNYEAQ. With 10 bases removed from V and 0 bases from J, the gap between germline ends came to 14 bases. The CDR3 totals 14 residues. CDR3 DNA sequence: TGTGCCACTCGGACTTCCGAGAGCACAGATACGCAGTATTTT. Translating it yields CATRTSESTDTQYF. Variable domain in full (rest from reference TRBV7-6 and TRBJ2-3): GAGVSQSPRYKVTKRGQDVALRCDPISGHVSLYWYRQALGQGPEFLTYFNYEAQQDKSGLPNDRFSAERPEGSISTLTIQRTEQRDSAMYRCATRTSESTDTQYFGPGTRLTVL.

V usage is TRBV10-3 and J usage is TRBJ1-2, with D perhaps matching TRBD1 (5 bases). V shed 8 bases and J shed 2 bases, with 9 bases lying between them. CDR3 length: 12 residues. Germline-derived CDR1 and CDR2 are ENHRY and SYGVKD. The CDR3 DNA sequence: TGTGCCATCCGGCGACAGAACTATGGCTACACCTTC. Protein product: CAIRRQNYGYTF.

The chain employs TRBV5-1 and TRBJ1-1; D perhaps matches TRBD1 (5 bases). Trimming stripped 5 bases from V and 4 bases from J, with 12 bases between. This CDR3 contains 13 residues. CDR1 is SGHRS, CDR2 YFSETQ, per germline. DNA for the CDR3: TGCGCCAGCAGGACAAGGAGGGGCACTGAAGCTTTCTTT. Its translation is CASRTRRGTEAFF.

The chain uses TRBV6-5 and TRBJ1-2; tentatively, D is TRBD1 (6 bases). The CDR3 totals 12 residues. Per the germline V gene, CDR1 is MNHEY and CDR2 is SVGAGI. V was pared by 8 bases and J by 8 bases, with 15 bases between. CDR3 sequence reads: CASPSTGEGYTF. DNA for the CDR3: TGTGCCAGCCCCTCGACAGGAGAAGGCTACACCTTC.

This chain links TRBV5-1 with TRBJ2-2, with 9 bases lining up with TRBD1. There are 15 residues in the CDR3. Germline V gene lookup returns CDR1 SGHRS and CDR2 YFSETQ. V gave up 4 bases and J gave up 1 base; unmatched junction bases: 2. The CDR3 loop reads CASSQGQGNTGELFF. The CDR3 bases are TGCGCCAGCAGCCAGGGACAGGGGAACACCGGGGAGCTGTTTTTT.

The chain is built from TRBV20-1 and TRBJ2-3; 10 nucleotides align to TRBD2. Per the germline V gene, CDR1 is DFQATT and CDR2 is SNEGSKA (reference sequence). Trimming took 3 bases from V and 2 from J; bases not matched to a gene: 2. The CDR3 contains 14 residues. This CDR3 is CSASLAGDTDTQYF. The CDR3 DNA is TGCAGTGCTAGTCTAGCGGGGGACACAGATACGCAGTATTTT.

The rearrangement joins TRBV28 to TRBJ1-6, with TRBD1 matching 9 bases. There are 17 residues in the CDR3. CDR1 and CDR2 (germline): MDHEN, SYDVKM. J was trimmed by 2 bases and V by 5 bases; bases with no gene match: 7. The CDR3 reads CASSAVGQGPYNSPLHF. CDR3 DNA: TGTGCCAGCAGTGCGGTGGGACAGGGCCCCTATAATTCACCCCTCCACTTT.

V is TRBV9 and J is TRBJ1-3; tentative D call: TRBD1 (6 bases). The CDR3 totals 15 residues. Germline assignment: CDR1 SGDLS and CDR2 YYNGEE. V lost 2 bases and J 2 bases, leaving 11 bases between the germline ends. Here the CDR3 DNA reads TGTGCCAGCAGCGTCTCCGCAGGGGCTGGAAACACCATATATTTT. Encoded protein: CASSVSAGAGNTIYF.

The chain joins TRBV14 to TRBJ2-7, with D tentatively TRBD2 (6 bases). Germline V lookup: CDR1 SGHDN, CDR2 FVKESK. The CDR3 runs 14 residues. Trimming cost V 1 base and J 6 bases, with 13 bases left between them. The CDR3 DNA follows: TGTGCCAGCAGCCAAGGGGGGAGGTGGGTCGAGCAGTACTTC. Amino acids: CASSQGGRWVEQYF.

The chain joins TRBV27 to TRBJ1-2; TRBD1 is a possible D gene (6 bases). The germline V gene encodes CDR1 MNHEY and CDR2 SMNVEV (reference sequence). Trimming took off 1 base at V and 0 bases at J, with 9 bases between the two ends. There are 15 residues in the CDR3. The CDR3 here is CASSLWGPPNYGYTF. CDR3 nucleotide sequence: TGTGCCAGCAGTTTATGGGGGCCCCCTAACTATGGCTACACCTTC.

V gene TRBV6-1 combines with J gene TRBJ1-2, with D uncertain. Germline V CDR1 and CDR2: MNHNS, SASEGT. Between the trimmed V and J ends, which lost 0 bases and 4 bases, there was a span of 24 bases. This CDR3 contains 19 residues. The CDR3 sequence: CASSEAYRFGGMSVYGYTF. CDR3 sequence (DNA): TGTGCCAGCAGTGAAGCGTATAGGTTCGGAGGGATGAGCGTCTATGGCTACACCTTC.